Presented here are 8 T cell receptor beta chains from one specimen sequenced in a study of radiotherapy plus CTLA-4 blockade in lung cancer. The data were produced by immunoSEQ multiplex PCR, yet TCRdb's version contains in-frame clones alone and is incomplete. The sample has about 51,000 clones; 77% are singletons. This material consisted of peripheral blood, taken from a patient treated with radiotherapy plus ipilimumab. The origin of the receptors is a human donor with non-small cell lung cancer whose response to radiotherapy plus ipilimumab could not be evaluated.

In this sample, this clone turned up a few times. The rearrangement links TRBV5-1 to TRBJ2-3, with 9 bases identical to TRBD2. Germline-derived CDR1 and CDR2 are SGHRS and YFSETQ. Trimming removed 4 bases from V and 2 bases from J; junction bases left unmatched: 11. The CDR3 is 17 residues long. In DNA, the CDR3 is TGCGCCAGCAGCACTTTGGGAGGCGGGAGGGCCACAGATACGCAGTATTTT. The encoded protein is CASSTLGGGRATDTQYF.

This chain joins TRBV4-3 and TRBJ1-1; D gene ambiguous. V dropped 0 bases and J dropped 0 bases, with 8 bases sitting between them. The CDR3 extends over 15 amino acids. The germline V gene has CDR1 LGHNA and CDR2 YSLEER. CDR3 residues: CASSQETDLNTEAFF. CDR3 DNA sequence: TGCGCCAGCAGCCAAGAAACAGATCTGAACACTGAAGCTTTCTTT.

The chain uses TRBV5-1 and TRBJ2-7, with D perhaps matching TRBD2 (5 bases). In germline, CDR1 is SGHRS, CDR2 YFSETQ. Trimming took off 0 bases at V and 7 bases at J, with 11 bases between the two ends. This CDR3 contains 13 residues. CDR3 DNA sequence: TGCGCCAGCAGCTTGGCCGGGGTTAGGGAGCAGTACTTC. This gives the protein CASSLAGVREQYF.

This clone occurred once. The chain joins TRBV11-2 to TRBJ2-2; 7 nucleotides align to TRBD1. Germline CDR1 and CDR2: SGHAT and FQNNGV. The CDR3 has 15 residues. The V gene end was trimmed by 5 bases and the J gene end by 3 bases; junction bases not matched to a gene: 6. CDR3 protein: CASSKPTGYTGELFF. The CDR3 nucleotides are TGTGCCAGCAGCAAACCGACAGGGTACACCGGGGAGCTGTTTTTT.

The rearrangement joins TRBV7-9 to TRBJ2-3; tentative D call: TRBD2 (6 bases). This CDR3 has 13 residues. Per the germline V gene, CDR1 is SEHNR and CDR2 is FQNEAQ (reference sequence). The DNA for the CDR3 is TGTGTCCTACGGGAGCGGAACACAGATACGCAGTATTTT. This encodes CVLRERNTDTQYF.

The chain carries TRBV7-2 and TRBJ1-2; D not certain. The length of the CDR3 is 14 residues. The V gene lost 5 bases and the J gene lost 6 bases, with 16 bases spanning the gap. CDR1 is SGHTA, CDR2 FQGNSA, per germline. The CDR3 DNA sequence: TGTGCCAGCAGCGGAGGGCAGGTAGGTCATGGCTACACCTTC. Translating gives CASSGGQVGHGYTF.

The J gene is TRBJ2-7, the V gene TRBV28; TRBD2 matches at 7 bases. CDR1 is MDHEN, CDR2 SYDVKM, per germline. The V and J ends lost 5 bases and 4 bases, in that order; junction bases with no gene match: 17. The CDR3 is 17 amino acids. The CDR3 is CASSPRTRADLRYEQYF. The CDR3 DNA reads TGTGCCAGCAGTCCCCGGACTAGGGCCGATCTAAGGTACGAGCAGTACTTC.

This clone was observed a handful of times. The V and J genes are TRBV30 and TRBJ1-2, with TRBD1 matching over 9 bases. The V gene's germline CDR1 is GTSNPN and CDR2 SVGIG (reference sequence). The CDR3 extends over 16 amino acids. The V segment lost 7 bases and the J segment 0 bases; nucleotides outside the gene matches: 12. The CDR3 DNA sequence: TGTGCCTACTACCGGGACAGGGCCCTTACTAACTATGGCTACACCTTC. This codes for CAYYRDRALTNYGYTF.